The subject of this entry is one T cell receptor (beta chain). This sample is part of a study of CD8 T cells in Susac syndrome. Controls matched for sex and age were healthy donors. TEMRA cells underwent FACS enrichment and CD8+ and CD4+ T cells underwent negative isolation. V dropped 6 bases and J dropped 0 bases, with 11 bases sitting between them. The CDR3 is 14 amino acids. From germline, CDR1 is MNHEY and CDR2 SMNVEV (reference sequence). Random hexamers were used to reverse transcribe about 0.5 to 1 ug of RNA. Across 54 Vbeta and 13 Jbeta, TCR beta CDR3 was amplified with immunoSEQ multiplex PCR. TCRdb analysed the immunoSEQ multiplex PCR reads with MiXCR anew, one entry per CDR3 protein. The table includes 150,000 to 200,000 distinct CDR3 sequences, just over 90% detected once.

The chain combines TRBV27 with TRBJ1-2; D unclear. The sequenced sample was CD4+ T cells from PBMCs. The origin of this receptor is a human donor in good health. The CDR3 DNA is TGTGCCAGCAGCCCCCGGGAGGCTAACTATGGCTACACCTTC. It yields the protein CASSPREANYGYTF.